Presented here are 6 T cell receptor beta chains from one specimen sequenced in a study of T cells after yellow fever vaccination. One entry per CDR3 protein results from TCRdb running MiXCR on the 5' RACE reads. The sample has approximately 260,000 distinct CDR3 sequences; approximately 13% are singletons. Sequencing used CD4+ T cells sorted from PBMCs, obtained 45 days after the yellow fever booster vaccination. The receptors derive from a man aged 30-40 years who received the YFV17D yellow fever vaccine.

A few counts support this clonotype. The gene calls are TRBV6-1 and TRBJ2-2; TRBD2 matches at 9 bases. The length of the CDR3 is 17 residues. Germline V gives CDR1 MNHNS, CDR2 SASEGT. The V segment lost 4 bases and the J segment 7 bases; nucleotides outside the gene matches: 13. The CDR3 is CASSALTGGRARGELFF. The CDR3 DNA reads TGTGCCAGCAGTGCCTTAACGGGCGGGAGGGCCCGCGGGGAGCTGTTTTTT.

This clonotype was counted ten times or more. The genes are TRBV24-1 and TRBJ2-7; 10 bases are shared with TRBD2. Trimming cost V 2 bases and J 2 bases; bases outside gene matches: 5. The CDR3 extends over 16 amino acids. Germline V CDR1 and CDR2: KGHDR, SFDVKD. CDR3 nucleotide sequence: TGTGCCACCAGTGATTCCAGCGGGAGGGCACCCTACGAGCAGTACTTC. Protein: CATSDSSGRAPYEQYF.

Details on this clonotype: One junction end disagrees with the germline gene, perhaps due to a read error. V gene TRBV24-1 combines with J gene TRBJ2-1; perhaps TRBD2 as D (6 bases). Germline V gene data show CDR1 as KGHDR and CDR2 as SFDVKD. This CDR3 spans 17 amino acids. The CDR3, as DNA: TGTGCCACCAGTGGGGCCACAGCGGGCAACTCCTACAATGAGCAGGTCTTC. It is translated as CATSGATAGNSYNEQVF.

This clonotype was found a few times. The chain couples TRBV7-8 to TRBJ1-1; 8 bases are a match to TRBD1. The CDR3 is 18 amino acids. Germline V CDR1 and CDR2: SGHVS, FQNEAQ. Losses at the gene ends were 0 bases for V and 2 bases for J; bases not matched to a gene: 11. CDR3 region: CASSLAVTGEVVNTEAFF. In nucleotides, the CDR3 is TGTGCCAGCAGCTTAGCGGTGACAGGGGAGGTTGTAAACACTGAAGCTTTCTTT.

This clonotype occurred a few times. The chain joins TRBV5-1 to TRBJ2-7; 7 bases are a match to TRBD2. Unmatched junction bases numbered 11, after V lost 4 bases and J lost 1 base. CDR1 SGHRS and CDR2 YFSETQ come from the germline V gene. The CDR3 is 16 amino acids. CDR3 loop: CASSPNRGSASYEQYF. CDR3 DNA sequence: TGCGCCAGCAGCCCAAATCGCGGGAGTGCGTCCTACGAGCAGTACTTC.

This clonotype was detected a few times. The rearrangement links TRBV27 to TRBJ2-5; D is perhaps TRBD1 (5 bases). Trimming shortened V by 0 bases and J by 5 bases, and 13 bases separated the two germline ends. Germline loops: CDR1 MNHEY, CDR2 SMNVEV (reference sequence). The CDR3 has 15 amino acids. CDR3 residues: CASSLSIGWGETQYF. CDR3 sequence (DNA): TGTGCCAGCAGTTTATCTATCGGGTGGGGCGAGACCCAGTACTTC.